This T cell receptor beta chain was recovered during a study of shared clonotypes between healthy human individuals. Sorted-subset replicate PCR reactions were performed with around 200 ng DNA, corresponding to tens of thousands of T cell genomes. This table comes from immunoSEQ multiplex PCR, and its TCRdb copy is limited to in-frame clones, with some not included. In the table there are around 300,000 clones, around 86% of which are singletons. Study-level findings and limits: Researchers found naive subsets generally carried larger estimated richness than memory subsets. Sampling used blood alone; tissue repertoires probably differ.

This clone appeared once. Its antigen is as yet unknown. The sample consisted of memory CD8+ T cells sorted from blood. Subset in this sample: CD45RO+ cells pooled with CCR7-negative TemRA cells. The source of this sequence is a young man in good health.

The CDR3 bases are TGTGCCAGCAGCTTGGGACTATTGTACGAGCAGTACTTC. Translation: CASSLGLLYEQYF. J is TRBJ2-7 and V is TRBV5-4; possibly TRBD2 for D (5 bases). The CDR3 consists of 13 residues. Germline CDR1 and CDR2: SGHNT and YYREEE (reference sequence). Trimming cost V 0 bases and J 4 bases, with 8 bases left between them.